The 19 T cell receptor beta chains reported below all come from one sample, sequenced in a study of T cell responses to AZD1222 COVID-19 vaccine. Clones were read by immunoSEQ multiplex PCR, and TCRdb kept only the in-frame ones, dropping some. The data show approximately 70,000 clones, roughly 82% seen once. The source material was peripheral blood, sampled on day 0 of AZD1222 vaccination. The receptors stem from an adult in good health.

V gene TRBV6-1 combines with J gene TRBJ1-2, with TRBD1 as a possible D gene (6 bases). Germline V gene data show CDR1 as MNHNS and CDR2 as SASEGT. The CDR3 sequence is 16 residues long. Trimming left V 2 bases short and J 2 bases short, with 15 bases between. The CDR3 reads CASSEMFYRANYGYTF. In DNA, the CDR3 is TGTGCCAGCAGTGAAATGTTCTACAGGGCGAACTATGGCTACACCTTC.

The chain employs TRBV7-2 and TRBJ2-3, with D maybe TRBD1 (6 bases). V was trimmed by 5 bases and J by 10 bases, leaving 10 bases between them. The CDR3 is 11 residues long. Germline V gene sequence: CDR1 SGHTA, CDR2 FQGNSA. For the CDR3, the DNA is TGTGCCAGCAGCGAAGGACAGTCGCAGTATTTT. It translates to CASSEGQSQYF. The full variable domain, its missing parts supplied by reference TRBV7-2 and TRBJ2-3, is GAGVSQSPSNKVTEKGKDVELRCDPISGHTALYWYRQSLGQGLEFLIYFQGNSAPDKSGLPSDRFSAERTGGSVSTLTIQRTQQEDSAVYLCASSEGQSQYFGPGTRLTVL.

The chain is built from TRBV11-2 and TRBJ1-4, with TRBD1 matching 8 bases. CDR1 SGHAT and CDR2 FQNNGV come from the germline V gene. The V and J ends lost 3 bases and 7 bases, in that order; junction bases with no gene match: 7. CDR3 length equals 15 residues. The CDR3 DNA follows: TGTGCCAGCAGCTTTACCGGGACAGGAGCTGAAAAACTGTTTTTT. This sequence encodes CASSFTGTGAEKLFF.

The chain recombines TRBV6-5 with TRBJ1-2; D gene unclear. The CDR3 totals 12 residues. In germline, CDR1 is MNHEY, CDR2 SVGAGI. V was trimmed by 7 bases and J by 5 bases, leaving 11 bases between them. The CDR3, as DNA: TGTGCCAGCAAGGCCGGCTCTTATGGCTACACCTTC. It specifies CASKAGSYGYTF.

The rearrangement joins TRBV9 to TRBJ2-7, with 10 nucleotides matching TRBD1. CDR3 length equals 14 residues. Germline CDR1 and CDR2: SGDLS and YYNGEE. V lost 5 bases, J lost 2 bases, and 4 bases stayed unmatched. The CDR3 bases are TGTGCCAGCAGTCCCGGACAGGGGGCCTACGAGCAGTACTTC. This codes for CASSPGQGAYEQYF.

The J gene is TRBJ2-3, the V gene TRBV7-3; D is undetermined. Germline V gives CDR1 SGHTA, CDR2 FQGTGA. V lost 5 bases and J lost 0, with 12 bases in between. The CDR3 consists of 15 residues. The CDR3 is CASSPGLPSTDTQYF. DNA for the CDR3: TGTGCCAGCAGCCCGGGCCTCCCTAGCACAGATACGCAGTATTTT.

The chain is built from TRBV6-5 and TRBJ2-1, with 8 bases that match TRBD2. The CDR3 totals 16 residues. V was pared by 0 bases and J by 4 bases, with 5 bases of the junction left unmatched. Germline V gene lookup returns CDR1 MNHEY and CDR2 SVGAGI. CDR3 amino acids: CASSYSVIAGYNEQFF. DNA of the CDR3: TGTGCCAGCAGTTACTCGGTAATAGCGGGATACAATGAGCAGTTCTTC.

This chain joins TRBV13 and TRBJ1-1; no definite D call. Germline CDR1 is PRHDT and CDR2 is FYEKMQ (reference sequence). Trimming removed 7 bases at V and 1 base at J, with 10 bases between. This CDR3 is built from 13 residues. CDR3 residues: CASTGRPNTEAFF. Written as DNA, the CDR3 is TGTGCCAGCACCGGACGGCCGAACACTGAAGCTTTCTTT.

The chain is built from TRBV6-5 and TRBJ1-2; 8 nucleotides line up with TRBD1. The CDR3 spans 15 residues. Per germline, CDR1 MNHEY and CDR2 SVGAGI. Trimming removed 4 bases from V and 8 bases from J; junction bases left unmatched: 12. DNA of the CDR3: TGTGCCAGCAGTTTATATGCCGGGACAGGAAGAGGCTACACCTTC. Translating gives CASSLYAGTGRGYTF.

The CDR3 here is CASSPTAQGTYYEQYF. The CDR3 DNA is TGTGCCAGCAGCCCTACCGCACAGGGAACTTACTACGAGCAGTACTTC. The chain has TRBV5-6 and TRBJ2-7, with D perhaps TRBD1 (6 bases). V gave up 4 bases and J gave up 3 bases, with 20 bases separating them. This CDR3 contains 16 residues. Germline V gene lookup returns CDR1 SGHDT and CDR2 YYEEEE.

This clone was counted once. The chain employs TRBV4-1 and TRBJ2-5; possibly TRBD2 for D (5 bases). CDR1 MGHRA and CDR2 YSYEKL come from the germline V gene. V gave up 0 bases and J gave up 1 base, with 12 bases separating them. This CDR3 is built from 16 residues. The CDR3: CASSQEPEGLQETQYF. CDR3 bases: TGCGCCAGCAGCCAAGAGCCAGAGGGCCTCCAAGAGACCCAGTACTTC.

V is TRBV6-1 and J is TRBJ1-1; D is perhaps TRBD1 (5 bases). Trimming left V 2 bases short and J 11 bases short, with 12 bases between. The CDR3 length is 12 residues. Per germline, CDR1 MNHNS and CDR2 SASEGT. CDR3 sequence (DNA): TGTGCCAGCAGTGAACGAGGGGTCCGGGCTTTCTTT. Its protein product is CASSERGVRAFF.

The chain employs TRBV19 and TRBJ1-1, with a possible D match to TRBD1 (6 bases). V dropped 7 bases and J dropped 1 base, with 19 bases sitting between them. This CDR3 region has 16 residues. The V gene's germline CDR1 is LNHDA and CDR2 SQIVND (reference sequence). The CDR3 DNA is TGTGCCAGTAATCATCCCCGACAGGTAGCGAACACTGAAGCTTTCTTT. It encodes CASNHPRQVANTEAFF.

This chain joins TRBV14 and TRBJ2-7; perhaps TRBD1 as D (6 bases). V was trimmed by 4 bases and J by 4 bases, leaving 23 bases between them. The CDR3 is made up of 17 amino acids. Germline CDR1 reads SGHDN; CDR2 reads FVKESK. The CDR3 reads CASSPKLTGSAIYEQYF. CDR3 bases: TGTGCCAGCAGCCCAAAGCTTACAGGGTCCGCGATATACGAGCAGTACTTC.

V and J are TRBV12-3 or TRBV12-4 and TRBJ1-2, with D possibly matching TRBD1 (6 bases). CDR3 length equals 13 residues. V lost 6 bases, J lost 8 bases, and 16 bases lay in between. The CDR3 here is CASSSGAARGYTF. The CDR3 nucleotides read TGTGCCAGCAGCTCAGGGGCGGCAAGAGGCTACACCTTC.

The CDR3 spells CASSPQGTVNSPLHF. The CDR3 DNA reads TGTGCCAGCTCACCACAGGGGACCGTTAATTCACCCCTCCACTTT. The rearrangement links TRBV18 to TRBJ1-6, with a weak D call TRBD1 (5 bases). Trimming took 1 base from V and 6 from J, leaving 10 bases between them. CDR3 length: 15 residues. Germline V gives CDR1 KGHSH, CDR2 LQKENI.

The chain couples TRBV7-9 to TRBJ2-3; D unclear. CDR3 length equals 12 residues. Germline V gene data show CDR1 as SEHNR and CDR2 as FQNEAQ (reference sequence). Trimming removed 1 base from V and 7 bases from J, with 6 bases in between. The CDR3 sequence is CASSLESNTQYF. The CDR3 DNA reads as TGTGCCAGCAGCTTAGAATCAAATACGCAGTATTTT.

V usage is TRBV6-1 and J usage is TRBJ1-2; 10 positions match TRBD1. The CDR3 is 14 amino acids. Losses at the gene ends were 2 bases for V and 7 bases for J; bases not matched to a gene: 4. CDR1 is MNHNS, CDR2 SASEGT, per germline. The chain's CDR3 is CASSEMRTGGGYTF. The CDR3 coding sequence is TGTGCCAGCAGTGAAATGAGGACAGGGGGTGGCTACACCTTC.

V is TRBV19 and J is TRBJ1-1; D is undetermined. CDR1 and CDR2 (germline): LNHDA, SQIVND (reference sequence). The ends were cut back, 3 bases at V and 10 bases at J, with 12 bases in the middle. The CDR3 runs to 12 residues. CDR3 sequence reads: CASSIPQSAAFF. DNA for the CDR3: TGTGCCAGTAGTATCCCTCAATCGGCAGCTTTCTTT.